The sequence of this T cell receptor beta chain was determined in a study of shared clonotypes between healthy human individuals. Overall study context: Per-donor plates numbered three CD4 naive, three CD4 memory, two CD8 naive and one CD8 memory.

Under the authors' procedure: For the immunoSEQ data, sequences were junction-only without quality scores, so filtering differed. Repertoires were generated with immunoSEQ multiplex PCR, while TCRdb's copy carries only in-frame clones and drops some. V and J calls and clone size are those listed in that table; D and trimming were worked out from the DNA. The sample shows fewer than 1 million clones, about 96% of them seen only once. The germline V and J ends were trimmed by 6 bases and 5 bases, with 20 bases remaining between them. CDR1 is SGHVS and CDR2 is FQNEAQ in the germline V gene. The CDR3 runs to 16 residues. Comment on this clone: As yet, its antigen is unknown.

In the naive CD8 group, cells lacked CD45RO and were positively selected for CCR7, so terminally differentiated effector memory CD45RA+ cells were left out. Overall study results and limits: Large depth notwithstanding, sorted-subset sequencing proved incomplete by rarefaction. Non-shared clonotypes had lower generation probabilities than those shared by all four donors.

The sample comprised naive CD8+ T cells sorted from blood. The rearrangement links TRBV7-8 to TRBJ2-1; D is tentatively TRBD1 or TRBD2 (5 bases each). The receptor's source is a man aged 30 to 39 in good health. Written as DNA, the CDR3 is TGTGCCAGCAGACCCTCCGGGACCGTTATGAACAATGAGCAGTTCTTC. This codes for CASRPSGTVMNNEQFF. The variable domain in full, with the rest retrieved from reference TRBV7-8 and TRBJ2-1, is GAGVSQSPRYKVAKRGQDVALRCDPISGHVSLFWYQQALGQGPEFLTYFQNEAQLDKSGLPSDRFFAERPEGSVSTLKIQRTQQEDSAVYLCASRPSGTVMNNEQFFGPGTRLTVL.